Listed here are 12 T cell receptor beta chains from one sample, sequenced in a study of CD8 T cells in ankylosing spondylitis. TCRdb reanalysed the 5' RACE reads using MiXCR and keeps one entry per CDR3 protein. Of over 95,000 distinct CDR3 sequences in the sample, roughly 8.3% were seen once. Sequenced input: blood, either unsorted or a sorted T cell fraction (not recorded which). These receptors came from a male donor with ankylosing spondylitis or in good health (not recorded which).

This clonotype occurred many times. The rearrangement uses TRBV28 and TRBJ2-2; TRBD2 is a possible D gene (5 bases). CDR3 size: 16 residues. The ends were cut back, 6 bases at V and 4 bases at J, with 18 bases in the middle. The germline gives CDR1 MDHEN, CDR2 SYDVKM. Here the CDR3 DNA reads TGTGCCAGCAGCGTCCTGGGGAGAATTGGCACCGGGGAGCTGTTTTTT. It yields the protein CASSVLGRIGTGELFF. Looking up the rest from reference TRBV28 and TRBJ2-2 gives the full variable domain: DVKVTQSSRYLVKRTGEKVFLECVQDMDHENMFWYRQDPGLGLRLIYFSYDVKMKEKGDIPEGYSVSREKKERFSLILESASTNQTSMYLCASSVLGRIGTGELFFGEGSRLTVL.

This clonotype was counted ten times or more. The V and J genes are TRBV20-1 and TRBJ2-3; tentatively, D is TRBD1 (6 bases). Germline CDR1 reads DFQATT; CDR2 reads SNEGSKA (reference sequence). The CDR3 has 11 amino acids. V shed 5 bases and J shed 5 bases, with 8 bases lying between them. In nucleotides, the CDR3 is TGCAGTGCTCCACAGGGAGATACGCAGTATTTT. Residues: CSAPQGDTQYF.

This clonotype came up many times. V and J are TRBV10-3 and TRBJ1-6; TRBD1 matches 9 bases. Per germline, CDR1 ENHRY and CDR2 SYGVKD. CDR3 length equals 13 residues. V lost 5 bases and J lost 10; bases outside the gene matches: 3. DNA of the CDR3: TGTGCCATCAGTCTCGACAGGGGGTCACCCCTCCACTTT. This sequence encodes CAISLDRGSPLHF.

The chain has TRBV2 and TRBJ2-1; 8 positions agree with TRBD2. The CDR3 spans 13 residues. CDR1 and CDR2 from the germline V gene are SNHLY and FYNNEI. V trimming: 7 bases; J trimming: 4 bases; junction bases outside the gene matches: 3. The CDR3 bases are TGTGCCAGCACCCGGGAGGGATACAATGAGCAGTTCTTC. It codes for CASTREGYNEQFF.

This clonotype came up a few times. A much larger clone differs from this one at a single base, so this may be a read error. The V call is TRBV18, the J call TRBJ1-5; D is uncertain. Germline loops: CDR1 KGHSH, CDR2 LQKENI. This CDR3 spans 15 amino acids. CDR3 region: CVSSPGGVSNQPQHF. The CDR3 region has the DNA TGTGTCAGCTCACCAGGCGGGGTCTCAAATCAGCCCCAGCATTTT.

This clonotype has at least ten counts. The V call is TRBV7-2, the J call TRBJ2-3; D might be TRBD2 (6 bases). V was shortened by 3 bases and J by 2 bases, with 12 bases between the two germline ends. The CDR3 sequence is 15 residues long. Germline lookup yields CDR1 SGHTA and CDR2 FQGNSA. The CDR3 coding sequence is TGTGCCAGCAGCTTCCCAGCGGGCTCCACAGATACGCAGTATTTT. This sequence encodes CASSFPAGSTDTQYF.

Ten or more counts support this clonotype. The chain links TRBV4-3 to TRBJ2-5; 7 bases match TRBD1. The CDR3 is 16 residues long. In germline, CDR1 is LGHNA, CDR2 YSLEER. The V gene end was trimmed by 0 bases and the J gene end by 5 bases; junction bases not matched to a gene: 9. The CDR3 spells CASSQEVTGKGETQYF. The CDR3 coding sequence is TGCGCCAGCAGCCAAGAAGTGACAGGGAAGGGGGAGACCCAGTACTTC.

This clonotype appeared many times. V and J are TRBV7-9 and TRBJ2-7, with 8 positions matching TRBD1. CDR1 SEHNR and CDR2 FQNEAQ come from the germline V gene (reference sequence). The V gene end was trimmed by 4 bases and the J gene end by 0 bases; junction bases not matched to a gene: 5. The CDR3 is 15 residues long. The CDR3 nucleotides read TGTGCCAGCAGCTCATGGACAGGGAGCTCCTACGAGCAGTACTTC. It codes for CASSSWTGSSYEQYF. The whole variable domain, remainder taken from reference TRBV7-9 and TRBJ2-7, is DTGVSQNPRHKITKRGQNVTFRCDPISEHNRLYWYRQTLGQGPEFLTYFQNEAQLEKSRLLSDRFSAERPKGSFSTLEIQRTEQGDSAMYLCASSSWTGSSYEQYFGPGTRLTVT.

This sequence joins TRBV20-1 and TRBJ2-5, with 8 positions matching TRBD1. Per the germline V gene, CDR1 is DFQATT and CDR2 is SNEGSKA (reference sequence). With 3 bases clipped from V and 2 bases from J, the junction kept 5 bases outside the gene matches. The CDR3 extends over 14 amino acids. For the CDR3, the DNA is TGCAGTGCTAGTTGGACAGGGAAACAAGAGACCCAGTACTTC. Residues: CSASWTGKQETQYF.

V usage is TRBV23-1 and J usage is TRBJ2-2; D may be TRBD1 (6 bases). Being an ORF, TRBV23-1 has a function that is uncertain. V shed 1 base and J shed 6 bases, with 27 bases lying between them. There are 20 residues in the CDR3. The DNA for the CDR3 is TGCGCCAGCAGTCAATTAAGATGTGTCAGGGGATTGTGGGTCGCCGGGGAGCTGTTTTTT. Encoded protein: CASSQLRCVRGLWVAGELFF.

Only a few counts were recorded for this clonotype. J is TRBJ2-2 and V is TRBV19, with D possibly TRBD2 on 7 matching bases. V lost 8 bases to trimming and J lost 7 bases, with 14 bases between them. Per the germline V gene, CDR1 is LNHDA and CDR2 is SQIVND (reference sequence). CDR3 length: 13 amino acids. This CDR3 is CASARGGVGELFF. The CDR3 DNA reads TGTGCCAGTGCGAGGGGGGGGGTCGGGGAGCTGTTTTTT.

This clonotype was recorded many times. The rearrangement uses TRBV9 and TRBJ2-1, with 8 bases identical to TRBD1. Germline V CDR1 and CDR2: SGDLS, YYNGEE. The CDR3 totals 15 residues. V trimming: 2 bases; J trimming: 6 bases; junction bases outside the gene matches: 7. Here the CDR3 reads CASSVQGATGNEQFF. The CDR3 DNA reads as TGTGCCAGCAGCGTCCAGGGGGCTACCGGCAATGAGCAGTTCTTC. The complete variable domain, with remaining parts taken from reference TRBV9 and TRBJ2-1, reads DSGVTQTPKHLITATGQRVTLRCSPRSGDLSVYWYQQSLDQGLQFLIQYYNGEERAKGNILERFSAQQFPDLHSELNLSSLELGDSALYFCASSVQGATGNEQFFGPGTRLTVL.